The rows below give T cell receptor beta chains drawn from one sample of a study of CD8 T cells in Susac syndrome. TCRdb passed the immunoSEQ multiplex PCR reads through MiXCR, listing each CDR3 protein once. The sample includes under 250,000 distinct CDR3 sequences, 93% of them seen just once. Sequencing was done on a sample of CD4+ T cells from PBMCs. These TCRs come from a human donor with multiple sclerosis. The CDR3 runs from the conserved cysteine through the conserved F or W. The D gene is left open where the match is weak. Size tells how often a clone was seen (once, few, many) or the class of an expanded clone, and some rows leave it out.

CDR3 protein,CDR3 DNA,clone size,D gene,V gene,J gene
CASFGLAGTTGELFF,TGTGCCAGCTTCGGGTTAGCGGGAACCACCGGGGAGCTGTTTTTT,.,TRBD2,TRBV2,TRBJ2-2
CASSGQLPGNEQFF,TGTGCCAGCAGCGGACAACTTCCAGGGAATGAGCAGTTCTTC,.,.,TRBV14,TRBJ2-1
CASSPWGKDTEAFF,TGTGCCAGCTCACCGTGGGGGAAGGACACTGAAGCTTTCTTT,.,.,TRBV18,TRBJ1-1
CSVEGVDTQYF,TGCAGCGTTGAAGGGGTCGATACGCAGTATTTT,.,.,TRBV29-1,TRBJ2-3
CAISESEGIYTF,TGTGCCATCAGTGAGTCCGAGGGGATCTACACCTTC,.,.,TRBV10-3,TRBJ1-2
CATSARTGLGYEQYF,TGTGCCACCAGTGCCCGGACAGGGTTGGGCTACGAGCAGTACTTC,.,TRBD1,TRBV24-1,TRBJ2-7
CASSQETGPDTQYF,TGTGCCAGCAGCCAAGAAACTGGCCCAGATACGCAGTATTTT,.,.,TRBV4-2,TRBJ2-3
CASSTSRDRGRYGYTF,TGTGCCAGCAGTACATCCCGGGACAGGGGTCGATATGGCTACACCTTC,.,TRBD1,TRBV6-1,TRBJ1-2
CASSFTGGAKNIQYF,TGTGCCAGCAGTTTTACAGGGGGCGCCAAAAACATTCAGTACTTC,.,TRBD1,TRBV6-5,TRBJ2-4
CASSYSGRASGELFF,TGTGCCAGCAGTTACTCCGGGAGGGCCTCGGGGGAGCTGTTTTTT,.,TRBD2,TRBV6-6,TRBJ2-2
CSARDMGRGGVNIQYF,TGCAGTGCTAGAGATATGGGGCGGGGGGGCGTAAACATTCAGTACTTC,.,TRBD2,TRBV20-1,TRBJ2-4
CASSQGVSKETQYF,TGCGCCAGCAGCCAAGGAGTTTCTAAGGAGACCCAGTACTTC,.,.,TRBV4-1,TRBJ2-5
CASSNGVPGGTRSSYNEQLF,TGTGCCAGCAGTAATGGCGTTCCCGGGGGGACCAGGAGCTCCTACAATGAGCAGCTCTTC,.,TRBD2,TRBV11-1,TRBJ2-1
CASSPIRGPRGEQFF,TGTGCCAGCAGCCCGATTAGGGGGCCACGGGGTGAGCAGTTCTTC,.,TRBD1,TRBV9,TRBJ2-1
CASSPSGGRGRQFF,TGTGCCAGCAGCCCCAGCGGGGGGCGAGGACGGCAGTTCTTC,once,TRBD2,TRBV6-2/TRBV6-3,TRBJ2-1
CASSTDVGGEQYF,TGCGCCAGCAGCACGGACGTCGGCGGCGAGCAGTACTTC,.,.,TRBV5-1,TRBJ2-7
CSAKTGIGPQHF,TGCAGTGCTAAAACAGGGATAGGGCCCCAGCATTTT,.,.,TRBV20-1,TRBJ1-5
CASSLNSFGEQFF,TGTGCCAGCAGCTTAAATAGTTTCGGGGAGCAGTTCTTC,once,.,TRBV11-1,TRBJ2-1
CASRKDSRNTEAFF,TGTGCCAGCAGGAAAGACAGCAGGAACACTGAAGCTTTCTTT,.,.,TRBV6-5,TRBJ1-1
CASSQALAYNTGELFF,TGCGCCAGCAGCCAAGCCCTAGCTTACAACACCGGGGAGCTGTTTTTT,.,.,TRBV4-1,TRBJ2-2
CALGGISTGELFF,TGTGCCTTGGGGGGCATCAGCACCGGGGAGCTGTTTTTT,.,.,TRBV30,TRBJ2-2
CASGGGGNIQYF,TGTGCCAGCGGGGGCGGCGGGAACATTCAGTACTTC,.,.,TRBV7-8,TRBJ2-4
CASSQDNFQGFEQYF,TGTGCCAGCAGCCAAGATAACTTCCAGGGTTTCGAGCAGTACTTC,once,.,TRBV3-1,TRBJ2-7
CASSFSQGRYEQYF,TGTGCCAGCAGTTTCTCGCAGGGGAGGTACGAGCAGTACTTC,.,.,TRBV28,TRBJ2-7
CASSQGTGVGQPQHF,TGCGCCAGCAGCCAAGGGACAGGGGTTGGTCAGCCCCAGCATTTT,.,TRBD1,TRBV4-1,TRBJ1-5
CSALTTTANQPQHF,TGCAGTGCTCTTACTACTACGGCGAATCAGCCCCAGCATTTT,.,.,TRBV20-1,TRBJ1-5
CASSERSYNEQFF,TGTGCCAGCAGTGAAAGGTCCTACAATGAGCAGTTCTTC,.,.,TRBV2,TRBJ2-1
CASSLAGTGYILTDTQYF,TGTGCCAGCAGCTTAGCTGGGACAGGGTATATCCTCACAGATACGCAGTATTTT,.,TRBD1,TRBV7-6,TRBJ2-3
CSARAPRRGLADTQYF,TGCAGTGCTAGAGCCCCGAGGAGGGGGCTGGCGGATACGCAGTATTTT,.,.,TRBV20-1,TRBJ2-3
CASSFGTGDNSPLHF,TGTGCCAGCAGCTTCGGGACAGGGGATAATTCACCCCTCCACTTT,.,TRBD1,TRBV5-4,TRBJ1-6
CASSGLGRTKNIQYF,TGTGCCAGCAGCGGTCTGGGTAGAACCAAAAACATTCAGTACTTC,.,.,TRBV11-2,TRBJ2-4
CSARDGLAGETQYF,TGCAGTGCTAGAGATGGTCTAGCCGGGGAGACCCAGTACTTC,.,.,TRBV20-1,TRBJ2-5
CAVRGVNYGYTF,TGTGCCGTTCGGGGAGTTAACTATGGCTACACCTTC,.,.,TRBV27,TRBJ1-2
CASGRDRNTGELFF,TGTGCTAGTGGCCGGGACAGGAACACCGGGGAGCTGTTTTTT,.,TRBD1,TRBV12-5,TRBJ2-2
CASTAANTEAFF,TGCGCCAGCACCGCAGCGAACACTGAAGCTTTCTTT,.,.,TRBV10-2,TRBJ1-1
CASSQRLTTEAFF,TGTGCCAGCAGCCAAAGGCTCACCACTGAAGCTTTCTTT,.,.,TRBV14,TRBJ1-1
CAIRGQGGHEQYF,TGTGCCATCCGTGGTCAGGGGGGCCACGAGCAGTACTTC,.,.,TRBV10-3,TRBJ2-7
CASSVFLRDTEAFF,TGTGCCAGCAGCGTTTTCCTTAGGGACACTGAAGCTTTCTTT,.,.,TRBV5-6,TRBJ1-1
CASSSAGTAVGELFF,TGCGCCAGCAGCTCCGCCGGGACAGCTGTCGGGGAGCTGTTTTTT,.,TRBD1,TRBV5-1,TRBJ2-2
CASTFARVGRQETQYF,TGTGCCAGCACTTTCGCCAGGGTCGGGAGGCAAGAGACCCAGTACTTC,.,TRBD2,TRBV2,TRBJ2-5
CAISQFVVGTDTQYF,TGTGCCATCAGTCAATTTGTGGTGGGCACAGATACGCAGTATTTT,few,.,TRBV10-3,TRBJ2-3
CSATRGGLNTEAFF,TGCAGTGCTACGAGGGGTGGGTTGAACACTGAAGCTTTCTTT,.,.,TRBV20-1,TRBJ1-1
CASSRGTGSNGNTIYF,TGTGCCAGCAGCCGCGGGACAGGATCTAATGGAAACACCATATATTTT,.,TRBD1,TRBV3-1,TRBJ1-3
CASSVGGVWNTEAFF,TGCGCCAGCAGCGTAGGTGGGGTCTGGAACACTGAAGCTTTCTTT,.,.,TRBV5-1,TRBJ1-1
CASSYPFNGYTF,TGTGCCAGCAGCTACCCTTTTAATGGCTACACCTTC,.,.,TRBV28,TRBJ1-2
CASSVGLAGIREQFF,TGTGCCAGCAGCGTAGGGCTAGCGGGGATCAGGGAGCAGTTCTTC,.,TRBD2,TRBV9,TRBJ2-1
CAVEDIQGDYGYTF,TGTGCCGTAGAGGACATTCAAGGGGACTATGGCTACACCTTC,.,.,TRBV7-9,TRBJ1-2
CASTLGSTGMNTEAFF,TGTGCCAGCACTCTCGGGTCGACAGGGATGAACACTGAAGCTTTCTTT,.,TRBD1,TRBV14,TRBJ1-1
CASSPRQGRNEKLFF,TGTGCCAGCAGCCCTAGACAGGGGAGGAATGAAAAACTGTTTTTT,.,TRBD1,TRBV7-6,TRBJ1-4
CSATTSGRGYNEQFF,TGCAGTGCTACGACTAGCGGGAGGGGGTACAATGAGCAGTTCTTC,.,TRBD2,TRBV20-1,TRBJ2-1
CASSYYSGDTQYF,TGTGCCAGCAGTTACTATTCAGGAGATACGCAGTATTTT,once,.,TRBV6-2/TRBV6-3,TRBJ2-3
CSARSRAGYTDTQYF,TGCAGTGCTAGATCTCGGGCGGGATACACAGATACGCAGTATTTT,.,.,TRBV20-1,TRBJ2-3
CASSKGPGPETQYF,TGTGCCAGCAGCAAGGGACCAGGGCCGGAGACCCAGTACTTC,once,.,TRBV6-6,TRBJ2-5
CSVEDLAPREFF,TGCAGCGTTGAAGACCTTGCGCCTAGAGAGTTCTTC,.,.,TRBV29-1,TRBJ2-1
CATSPTSVTGELFF,TGTGCCACCAGTCCGACTAGCGTCACCGGGGAGCTGTTTTTT,.,TRBD2,TRBV24-1,TRBJ2-2
CASSSNPGKQETQYF,TGCGCCAGCAGCTCTAACCCGGGAAAACAAGAGACCCAGTACTTC,.,.,TRBV5-1,TRBJ2-5
CASSLAGGPNTGELFF,TGTGCCAGCAGCCTAGCGGGAGGCCCGAACACCGGGGAGCTGTTTTTT,few,TRBD2,TRBV3-1,TRBJ2-2
CSARDRPSSYEQYF,TGCAGTGCTAGGGACAGGCCGAGCTCCTACGAGCAGTACTTC,.,TRBD1,TRBV20-1,TRBJ2-7
CASSLRDRGQPQHF,TGTGCCAGCAGCCTCCGGGACAGGGGGCAGCCCCAGCATTTT,.,TRBD1,TRBV7-8,TRBJ1-5